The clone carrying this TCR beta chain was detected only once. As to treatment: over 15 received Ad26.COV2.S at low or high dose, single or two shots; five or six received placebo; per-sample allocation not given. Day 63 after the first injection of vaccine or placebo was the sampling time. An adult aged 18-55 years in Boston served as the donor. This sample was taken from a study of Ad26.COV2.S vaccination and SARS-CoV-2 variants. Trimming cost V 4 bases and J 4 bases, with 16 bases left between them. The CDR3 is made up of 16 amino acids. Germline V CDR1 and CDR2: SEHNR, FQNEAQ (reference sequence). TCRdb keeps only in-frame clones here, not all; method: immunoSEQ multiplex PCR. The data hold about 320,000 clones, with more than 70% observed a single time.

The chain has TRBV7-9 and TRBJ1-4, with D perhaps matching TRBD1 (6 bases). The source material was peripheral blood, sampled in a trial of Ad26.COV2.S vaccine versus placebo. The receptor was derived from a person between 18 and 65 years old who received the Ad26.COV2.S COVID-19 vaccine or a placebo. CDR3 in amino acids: CASSSLWGAGNEKLFF. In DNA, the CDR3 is TGTGCCAGCAGCTCCCTTTGGGGGGCCGGTAATGAAAAACTGTTTTTT.